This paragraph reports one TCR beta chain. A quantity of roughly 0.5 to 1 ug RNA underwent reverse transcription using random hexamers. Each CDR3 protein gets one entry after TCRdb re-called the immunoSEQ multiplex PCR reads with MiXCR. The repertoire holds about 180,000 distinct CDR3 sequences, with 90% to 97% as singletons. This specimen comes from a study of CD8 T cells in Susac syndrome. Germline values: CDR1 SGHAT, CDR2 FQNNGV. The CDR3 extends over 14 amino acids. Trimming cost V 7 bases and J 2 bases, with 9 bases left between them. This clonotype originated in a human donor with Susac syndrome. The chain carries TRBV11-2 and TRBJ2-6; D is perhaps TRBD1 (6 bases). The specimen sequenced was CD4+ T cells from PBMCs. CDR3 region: CASTTGTGANVLTF. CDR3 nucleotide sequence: TGTGCCAGCACCACAGGGACTGGGGCCAACGTCCTGACTTTC.